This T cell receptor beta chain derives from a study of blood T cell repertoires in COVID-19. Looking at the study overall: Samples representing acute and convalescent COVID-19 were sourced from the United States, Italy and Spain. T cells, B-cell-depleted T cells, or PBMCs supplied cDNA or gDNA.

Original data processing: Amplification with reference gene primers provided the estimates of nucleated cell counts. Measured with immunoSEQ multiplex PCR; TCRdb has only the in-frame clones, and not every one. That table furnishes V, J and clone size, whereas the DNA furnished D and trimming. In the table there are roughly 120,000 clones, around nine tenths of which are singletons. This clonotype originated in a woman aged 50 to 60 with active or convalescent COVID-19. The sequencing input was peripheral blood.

For the CDR3, the DNA is TGTGCCAGCAGCTTCGCGGGACAGGGGGGAAAAAGCTCCTACACGCAGTATTTT. The encoded protein is CASSFAGQGGKSSYTQYF. The chain links TRBV5-8 to TRBJ2-3, with TRBD1 matching 11 bases. The CDR3 spans 18 residues. V was pared by 2 bases and J by 9 bases, with 17 bases of the junction left unmatched. Per germline, CDR1 SGHTS and CDR2 YDEGEE.